A single sample is the source of the 30 T cell receptor beta chains below, sequenced in a study of technical replicates of blood from a few donors. Sequencing was performed with immunoSEQ multiplex PCR; in TCRdb, only in-frame clones are kept and a portion is missing. The sample has about 74,000 clones, 95% seen once. The sequencing input was T cells isolated from PBMCs. The source is a human donor in good health.

CDR3 protein: CASRPGQGALQPQHF. The CDR3 DNA reads as TGTGCCAGCAGACCGGGACAGGGGGCATTGCAGCCCCAGCATTTT. The chain is built from TRBV6-1 and TRBJ1-5, with 12 bases aligning to TRBD1. CDR3 length equals 15 residues. The ends lost 6 bases at V and 7 bases at J; junction bases unmatched: 7. The germline CDR1 and CDR2 sequences are MNHNS and SASEGT.

In this sample, this clone turned up once. V and J are TRBV25-1 and TRBJ1-2; D gene ambiguous. Trimming pared 4 bases from V and 7 bases from J, leaving 7 bases between. Per the germline V gene, CDR1 is MGHDK and CDR2 is SYGVNS. This CDR3 region has 11 residues. This CDR3 is CASSGGFGYTF. The CDR3 region has the DNA TGTGCCAGCAGTGGAGGATTTGGCTACACCTTC.

The V call is TRBV23-1, the J call TRBJ2-1; 8 nucleotides line up with TRBD2. TRBV23-1 is an ORF; its function is uncertain. This CDR3 has 15 amino acids. V gave up 1 base and J gave up 4 bases; unmatched junction bases: 3. The CDR3 DNA reads as TGCGCCAGCAGTCAATTGCAGCGGGGGTACAATGAGCAGTTCTTC. Its translation: CASSQLQRGYNEQFF.

The J gene is TRBJ2-1, the V gene TRBV5-6, with TRBD1 identical over 9 bases. After removal of 1 base from V and 8 bases from J, the junction contained 7 bases not matched to a gene. Germline CDR1 and CDR2: SGHDT and YYEEEE. The CDR3 consists of 15 residues. Written as DNA, the CDR3 is TGTGCCAGCAGCTTGCAGGGACAGGGTAGGTATGAGCAGTTCTTC. It yields the protein CASSLQGQGRYEQFF.

The rearrangement joins TRBV2 to TRBJ1-1; 10 bases agree with TRBD1. Germline lookup yields CDR1 SNHLY and CDR2 FYNNEI. The CDR3 covers 15 residues. Trimming cost V 7 bases and J 6 bases; bases outside gene matches: 11. CDR3 in DNA: TGTGCCAGCATACGGACAGGGGGGATTGTGGCTGAAGCTTTCTTT. Amino acids: CASIRTGGIVAEAFF.

The V and J genes are TRBV12-5 and TRBJ2-1; 12 nucleotides match TRBD2. The CDR3 is 15 residues long. With V trimmed by 3 bases and J by 10 bases, 7 bases remained unmatched. Looked up from germline, CDR1 is LGHNT and CDR2 is FRNRAP. The CDR3 region is CASGLVLAGGGEQFF. The CDR3 nucleotides are TGTGCTAGTGGTTTAGTCCTAGCGGGAGGGGGCGAGCAGTTCTTC.

The chain recombines TRBV7-3 with TRBJ2-6; 7 bases align to TRBD2. This CDR3 has 17 amino acids. The V segment lost 3 bases and the J segment 0 bases; nucleotides outside the gene matches: 5. The V gene's germline CDR1 is SGHTA and CDR2 FQGTGA. The CDR3 protein is CASSLGGVLSGANVLTF. The CDR3 coding sequence is TGTGCCAGCAGCTTGGGGGGGGTCCTCTCTGGGGCCAACGTCCTGACTTTC.

The chain recombines TRBV5-4 with TRBJ1-4, with unresolved D. Germline CDR1 SGHNT, CDR2 YYREEE (reference sequence). The V gene lost 4 bases and the J gene lost 5 bases, with 15 bases spanning the gap. The length of the CDR3 is 15 residues. The CDR3 protein is CASSRLDGQNEKLFF. Here the CDR3 DNA reads TGTGCCAGCAGCCGACTAGACGGTCAAAATGAAAAACTGTTTTTT.

The chain is built from TRBV27 and TRBJ2-7; perhaps TRBD2 as D (6 bases). The ends were cut back, 8 bases at V and 3 bases at J, with 20 bases in the middle. Germline CDR1 MNHEY, CDR2 SMNVEV (reference sequence). This CDR3 contains 15 residues. The CDR3 here is CASPVLGGVNYEQYF. The CDR3 nucleotides read TGTGCCAGCCCAGTTCTGGGCGGGGTTAACTACGAGCAGTACTTC.

The chain recombines TRBV5-6 with TRBJ2-2; 11 bases are shared with TRBD2. Germline values: CDR1 SGHDT, CDR2 YYEEEE. V was clipped by 1 base and J by 6 bases; unmatched bases: 2. The CDR3 covers 15 residues. For the CDR3, the DNA is TGTGCCAGCAGCTTGTTGGGACTAGCGGCCGGGGAGCTGTTTTTT. This encodes CASSLLGLAAGELFF. The whole variable domain, remainder taken from reference TRBV5-6 and TRBJ2-2, is DAGVTQSPTHLIKTRGQQVTLRCSPKSGHDTVSWYQQALGQGPQFIFQYYEEEERQRGNFPDRFSGHQFPNYSSELNVNALLLGDSALYLCASSLLGLAAGELFFGEGSRLTVL.

This chain's CDR3 is CSVESFQETQYF. DNA of the CDR3: TGCAGCGTTGAGAGCTTCCAAGAGACCCAGTACTTC. The V call is TRBV29-1, the J call TRBJ2-5; D not resolved. V was shortened by 3 bases and J by 1 base, with 6 bases between the two germline ends. This CDR3 contains 12 residues. Germline lookup yields CDR1 SQVTM and CDR2 ANQGSEA.

This rearrangement joins TRBV18 to TRBJ2-3; possibly TRBD1 for D (7 bases). V gave up 7 bases and J gave up 2 bases, with 16 bases separating them. The CDR3 runs 15 residues. The V gene's germline CDR1 is KGHSH and CDR2 LQKENI. CDR3 loop: CASCPQGGYTDTQYF. As DNA, the CDR3 is TGTGCCAGCTGCCCCCAGGGGGGCTACACAGATACGCAGTATTTT.

V and J are TRBV2 and TRBJ2-7; 13 bases are a match to TRBD2. V shed 10 bases and J 5 bases; nucleotides not matched to a gene: 5. The CDR3 runs to 13 residues. Per germline, CDR1 SNHLY and CDR2 FYNNEI. In DNA, the CDR3 is TGTGCCACAGGACTAGCGGGAGTGGACGAGCAGTACTTC. This codes for CATGLAGVDEQYF. Looking up the rest from reference TRBV2 and TRBJ2-7 gives the full variable domain: EPEVTQTPSHQVTQMGQEVILRCVPISNHLYFYWYRQILGQKVEFLVSFYNNEISEKSEIFDDQFSVERPDGSNFTLKIRSTKLEDSAMYFCATGLAGVDEQYFGPGTRLTVT.

The chain is built from TRBV28 and TRBJ2-5; TRBD2 aligns across 9 bases. The CDR3 consists of 17 residues. Germline loops: CDR1 MDHEN, CDR2 SYDVKM. The V gene end was trimmed by 6 bases and the J gene end by 0 bases; junction bases not matched to a gene: 11. CDR3 sequence (DNA): TGTGCCAGCAGCTCTGTCTGGGTAGCGGGGGACCAAGAGACCCAGTACTTC. Translated: CASSSVWVAGDQETQYF.

The chain is built from TRBV15 and TRBJ2-1, with 7 bases aligning to TRBD1. Germline V lookup: CDR1 LNHNV, CDR2 YYDKDF (reference sequence). J gave up 5 bases and V 1 base, and 11 bases lay outside the gene matches. The CDR3 is 17 amino acids. In DNA, the CDR3 is TGTGCCACCAGCAGAGGCCCACAGGGGCCGGCGAACAATGAGCAGTTCTTC. Encoded protein: CATSRGPQGPANNEQFF.

The chain uses TRBV7-9 and TRBJ2-7; 8 positions agree with TRBD2. CDR1 is SEHNR and CDR2 is FQNEAQ in the germline V gene (reference sequence). V was clipped by 1 base and J by 0 bases; unmatched bases: 14. The CDR3 extends over 19 amino acids. The CDR3 DNA is TGTGCCAGCAGCTTAGGGGGATTGCGCGGGAGGCCACACTCCTACGAGCAGTACTTC. Its protein product is CASSLGGLRGRPHSYEQYF.

This clone was observed a single time. The rearrangement links TRBV30 to TRBJ2-5, with 7 bases lining up with TRBD2. This CDR3 contains 14 residues. Trimming at V came to 3 bases and at J to 7 bases, leaving 11 bases not matched to a gene. Germline CDR1 and CDR2: GTSNPN and SVGIG (reference sequence). In DNA form, the CDR3 reads TGTGCCTGGAGCGCGGAGCGGGGCGCAGGGACCCAGTACTTC. Its translation: CAWSAERGAGTQYF.

The gene calls are TRBV29-1 and TRBJ2-7; 9 bases fit TRBD2. This CDR3 has 13 residues. Looked up from germline, CDR1 is SQVTM and CDR2 is ANQGSEA. The V and J ends lost 4 bases and 4 bases, in that order; junction bases with no gene match: 5. The CDR3 loop reads CSVVLAGEYEQYF. CDR3 in DNA: TGCAGCGTTGTCTTAGCGGGAGAATACGAGCAGTACTTC.

The J gene is TRBJ1-1, the V gene TRBV18; 8 bases are shared with TRBD1. V lost 6 bases and J lost 8; bases outside the gene matches: 5. Germline loops: CDR1 KGHSH, CDR2 LQKENI. The CDR3 loop spans 12 amino acids. The CDR3 protein is CASSPDRVEAFF. The CDR3 nucleotides read TGTGCCAGCTCTCCGGACAGGGTCGAAGCTTTCTTT. Complete variable domain (other parts from reference TRBV18 and TRBJ1-1): NAGVMQNPRHLVRRRGQEARLRCSPMKGHSHVYWYRQLPEEGLKFMVYLQKENIIDESGMPKERFSAEFPKEGPSILRIQQVVRGDSAAYFCASSPDRVEAFFGQGTRLTVV.

The DNA for the CDR3 is TGTGCCAGCAGTTTAGCGCAGGGGGATCCAGATACGCAGTATTTT. Translated, it gives CASSLAQGDPDTQYF. The V and J genes are TRBV27 and TRBJ2-3, with 7 bases matching TRBD1. V lost 2 bases to trimming and J lost 4 bases; unmatched junction nucleotides: 6. The CDR3 extends over 15 amino acids. Germline CDR1 MNHEY, CDR2 SMNVEV (reference sequence).

This clone appeared once. The rearrangement joins TRBV27 to TRBJ1-1, with D tentatively TRBD1 (6 bases). There are 15 residues in the CDR3. The germline CDR1 and CDR2 sequences are MNHEY and SMNVEV (reference sequence). Trimming pared 3 bases from V and 9 bases from J, leaving 20 bases between. CDR3 loop: CASSFLSSGEDKAFF. The CDR3 nucleotides are TGTGCCAGCAGTTTTCTTTCTTCAGGGGAAGATAAAGCTTTCTTT.

The genes are TRBV30 and TRBJ2-7; 9 bases align to TRBD1. V trimming: 7 bases; J trimming: 7 bases; junction bases outside the gene matches: 8. CDR1 is GTSNPN, CDR2 SVGIG, per germline (reference sequence). The CDR3 is 12 amino acids. The CDR3 DNA follows: TGTGCCTCCACAGGGGGCTTTACGGAGCAGTACTTC. Residues: CASTGGFTEQYF.

The genes are TRBV7-2 and TRBJ2-1; 12 bases match TRBD2. The germline CDR1 and CDR2 sequences are SGHTA and FQGNSA. The length of the CDR3 is 17 residues. Unmatched junction bases numbered 12, after V lost 0 bases and J lost 12 bases. The CDR3 sequence is CASSLAPTSGGTQGQFF. The CDR3 DNA is TGTGCCAGCAGCTTAGCCCCCACTAGCGGGGGGACACAGGGGCAGTTCTTC.

The chain employs TRBV13 and TRBJ1-2; D is uncertain. V lost 4 bases, J lost 6 bases, and 15 bases lay in between. This CDR3 spans 14 amino acids. Looked up from germline, CDR1 is PRHDT and CDR2 is FYEKMQ (reference sequence). The CDR3 nucleotides are TGTGCCAGCAGCTCCAACCCCCTCAGCGATGGCTACACCTTC. This encodes CASSSNPLSDGYTF. Full variable domain (remainder filled in from reference TRBV13 and TRBJ1-2): AAGVIQSPRHLIKEKRETATLKCYPIPRHDTVYWYQQGPGQDPQFLISFYEKMQSDKGSIPDRFSAQQFSDYHSELNMSSLELGDSALYFCASSSNPLSDGYTFGSGTRLTVV.

The chain has TRBV6-1 and TRBJ1-5, with 7 nucleotides matching TRBD1. Germline trimming cut 1 base from V and 4 bases from J; bases unmatched to any gene: 16. CDR1 is MNHNS, CDR2 SASEGT, per germline. The CDR3 has 19 amino acids. The CDR3 sequence: CASSEGRGGVLGRNQPQHF. CDR3 bases: TGTGCCAGCAGTGAAGGTAGAGGGGGCGTGCTGGGCCGAAATCAGCCCCAGCATTTT.

This chain connects TRBV6-5 to TRBJ2-3; a possible D gene is TRBD2 (6 bases). The CDR3 extends over 14 amino acids. Germline CDR1 is MNHEY and CDR2 is SVGAGI. Trimming took off 5 bases at V and 4 bases at J, with 13 bases between the two ends. The CDR3 region has the DNA TGTGCCAGCAGTCCACTTCGGGGGTCAGATACGCAGTATTTT. Its translation is CASSPLRGSDTQYF.

V usage is TRBV19 and J usage is TRBJ1-1, with D possibly matching TRBD1 (5 bases). Per germline, CDR1 LNHDA and CDR2 SQIVND (reference sequence). Trimming cost V 4 bases and J 5 bases, with 17 bases left between them. CDR3 size: 15 residues. The CDR3 loop is CASSRPRLSGTEAFF. The CDR3 nucleotides are TGTGCCAGTAGTAGACCCAGGTTGTCAGGGACTGAAGCTTTCTTT. Based on the CDR3 plus reference TRBV19 and TRBJ1-1, the full variable domain is DGGITQSPKYLFRKEGQNVTLSCEQNLNHDAMYWYRQDPGQGLRLIYYSQIVNDFQKGDIAEGYSVSREKKESFPLTVTSAQKNPTAFYLCASSRPRLSGTEAFFGQGTRLTVV.

This clone was recorded once. The rearrangement links TRBV11-2 to TRBJ2-4, with D maybe TRBD2 (5 bases). Per the germline V gene, CDR1 is SGHAT and CDR2 is FQNNGV. The V end lost 3 bases, the J end lost 8 bases, and 14 bases lay between the germline ends. The CDR3 contains 14 residues. The chain's CDR3 is CASSFLSVGDIQYF. The CDR3 coding sequence is TGTGCCAGCAGCTTCTTGTCTGTCGGGGACATTCAGTACTTC.

The chain recombines TRBV28 with TRBJ2-7, with 7 bases aligning to TRBD1. CDR1 MDHEN and CDR2 SYDVKM come from the germline V gene. V shed 6 bases and J 12 bases; nucleotides not matched to a gene: 8. This CDR3 has 11 amino acids. The CDR3 is CASSTTGLPYF. CDR3 DNA sequence: TGTGCCAGCAGCACGACAGGGCTTCCGTACTTC.

V usage is TRBV5-1 and J usage is TRBJ2-3, with a possible D match to TRBD1 (6 bases). From germline, CDR1 is SGHRS and CDR2 YFSETQ. This CDR3 has 14 residues. V shed 2 bases and J shed 2 bases, with 9 bases lying between them. The CDR3 DNA follows: TGCGCCAGCAGCTTCGGACAGCTCACAGATACGCAGTATTTT. Its protein product is CASSFGQLTDTQYF.